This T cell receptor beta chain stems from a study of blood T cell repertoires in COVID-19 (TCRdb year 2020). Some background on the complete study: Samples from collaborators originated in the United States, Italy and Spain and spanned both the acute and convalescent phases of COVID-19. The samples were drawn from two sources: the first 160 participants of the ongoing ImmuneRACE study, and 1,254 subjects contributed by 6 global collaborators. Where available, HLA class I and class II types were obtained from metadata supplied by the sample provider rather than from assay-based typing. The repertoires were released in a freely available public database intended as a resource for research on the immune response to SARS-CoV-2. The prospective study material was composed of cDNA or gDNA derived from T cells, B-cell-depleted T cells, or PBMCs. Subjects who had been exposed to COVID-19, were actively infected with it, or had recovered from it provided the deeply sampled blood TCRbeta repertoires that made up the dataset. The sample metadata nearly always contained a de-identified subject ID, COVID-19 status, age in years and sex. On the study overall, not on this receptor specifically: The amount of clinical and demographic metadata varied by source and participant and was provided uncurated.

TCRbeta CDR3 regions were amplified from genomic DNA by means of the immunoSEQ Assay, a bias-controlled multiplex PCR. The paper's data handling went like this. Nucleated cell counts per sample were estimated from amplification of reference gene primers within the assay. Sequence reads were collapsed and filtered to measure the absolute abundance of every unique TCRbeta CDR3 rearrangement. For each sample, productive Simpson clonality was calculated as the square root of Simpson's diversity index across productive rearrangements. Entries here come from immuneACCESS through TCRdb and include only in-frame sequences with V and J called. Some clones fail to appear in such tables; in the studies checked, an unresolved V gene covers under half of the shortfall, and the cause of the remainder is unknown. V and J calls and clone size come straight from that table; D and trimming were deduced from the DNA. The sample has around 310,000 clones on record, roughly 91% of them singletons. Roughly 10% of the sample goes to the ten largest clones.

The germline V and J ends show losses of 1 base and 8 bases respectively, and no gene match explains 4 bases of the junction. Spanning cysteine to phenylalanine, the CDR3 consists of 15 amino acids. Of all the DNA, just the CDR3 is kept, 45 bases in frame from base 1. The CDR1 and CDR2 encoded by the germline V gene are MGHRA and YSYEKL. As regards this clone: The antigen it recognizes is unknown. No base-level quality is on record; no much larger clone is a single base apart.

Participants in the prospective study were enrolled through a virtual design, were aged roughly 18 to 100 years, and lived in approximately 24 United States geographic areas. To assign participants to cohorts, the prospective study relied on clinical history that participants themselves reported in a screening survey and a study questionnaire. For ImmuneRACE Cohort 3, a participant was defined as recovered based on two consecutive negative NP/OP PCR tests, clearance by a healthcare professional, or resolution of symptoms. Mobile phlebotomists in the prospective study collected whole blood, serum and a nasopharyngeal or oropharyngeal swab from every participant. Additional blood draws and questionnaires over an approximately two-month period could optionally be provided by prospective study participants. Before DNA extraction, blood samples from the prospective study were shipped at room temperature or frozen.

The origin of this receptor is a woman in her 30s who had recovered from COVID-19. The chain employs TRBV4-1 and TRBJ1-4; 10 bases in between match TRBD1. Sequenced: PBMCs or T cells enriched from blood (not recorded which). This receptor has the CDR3 CASSQGGQGREKLFF. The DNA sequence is TGCGCCAGCAGCCAAGGGGGACAGGGGAGGGAAAAACTGTTTTTT.